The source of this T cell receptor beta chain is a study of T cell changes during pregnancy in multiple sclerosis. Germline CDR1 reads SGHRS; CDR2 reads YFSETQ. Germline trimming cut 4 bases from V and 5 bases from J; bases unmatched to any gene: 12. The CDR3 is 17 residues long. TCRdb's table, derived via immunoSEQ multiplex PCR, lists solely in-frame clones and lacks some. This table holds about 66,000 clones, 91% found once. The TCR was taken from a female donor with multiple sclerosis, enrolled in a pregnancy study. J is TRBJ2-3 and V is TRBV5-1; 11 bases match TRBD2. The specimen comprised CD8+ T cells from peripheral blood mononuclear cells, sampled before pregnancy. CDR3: CASSPSPLAGAVDTQYF. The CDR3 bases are TGCGCCAGCAGCCCCTCCCCACTAGCGGGGGCTGTAGATACGCAGTATTTT. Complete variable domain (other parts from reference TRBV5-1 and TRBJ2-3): KAGVTQTPRYLIKTRGQQVTLSCSPISGHRSVSWYQQTPGQGLQFLFEYFSETQRNKGNFPGRFSGRQFSNSRSEMNVSTLELGDSALYLCASSPSPLAGAVDTQYFGPGTRLTVL.